These T cell receptor beta chains were read from a single sample in a study of identical twins. TCRdb reprocessed the 5' RACE reads with MiXCR, giving one entry per CDR3 protein. The sample has 450,000 to 500,000 distinct CDR3 sequences; more than 13% are singletons. The sample was also linked to a second study, of yellow fever vaccine responses in identical twins.

Sample: CD4+ T cells sorted from blood. The receptor source for this set is a woman between 18 and 29 years old in good health. The CDR3 runs from the conserved cysteine through the conserved F or W.

V: TRBV27
CDR3: CASSTGLAGGEQYF

V: TRBV7-9
CDR3: CASSFDRSQPQHF

V: TRBV12-3/TRBV12-4
CDR3: CATDGRTNTEAFF

V: TRBV20-1
CDR3: CSARDRRGSSYEQYF

V: TRBV12-3/TRBV12-4
CDR3: CASTLRQGAENSPLHF

V: TRBV14
CDR3: CANRDRKNTEAFF

V: TRBV15
CDR3: CATSRETGMRNQPQHF

V: TRBV4-1
CDR3: CASSYRDSSTGELFF

V: TRBV7-2
CDR3: CASSLDRGFNTGELFF

V: TRBV11-1
CDR3: CASSLDGTGPSSYNEQFF

V: TRBV5-1
CDR3: CASSLAEANVLTF

V: TRBV3-1
CDR3: CASSQDTAYQETQYF

V: TRBV7-3
CDR3: CASSSGGDGSEQFF

V: TRBV19
CDR3: CAQHRGPYNEQFF

V: TRBV6-1
CDR3: CASNTQGRAGELFF

V: TRBV30
CDR3: CAWGTGTYEQYF

V: TRBV7-2
CDR3: CASSSTHYEQYF

V: TRBV27
CDR3: CASSDRLVQANVLTF

V: TRBV19
CDR3: CASSTGPSGSYNEQFF

V: TRBV24-1
CDR3: CATSEPKGNTGELFF

V: TRBV7-2
CDR3: CASSPGGTGGNIQYF

V: TRBV5-1
CDR3: CASSLLLSGSSSYEQYF

V: TRBV9
CDR3: CASSVGGGTYEQYF

V: TRBV6-2/TRBV6-3
CDR3: CASSYEGTSYNEQFF

V: TRBV11-2
CDR3: CASSRGLVETQYF

V: TRBV5-1
CDR3: CASSRDNRNTEAFF

V: TRBV20-1
CDR3: CSATSGTLQETQYF

V: TRBV7-2
CDR3: CASSLSGNEQFF

V: TRBV5-1
CDR3: CASRLGDDSPLHF

V: TRBV10-2
CDR3: CAGSPGGLPNEQFF

V: TRBV12-3/TRBV12-4
CDR3: CASSLRQGAGTEAFF

V: TRBV29-1
CDR3: CSAGMAGGLMDTQYF

V: TRBV12-3/TRBV12-4
CDR3: CASSLRQGATTGELFF

V: TRBV7-2
CDR3: CASSPTSGKTQYF

V: TRBV3-1
CDR3: CASSQAGPEQYF

V: TRBV7-3
CDR3: CASSLMAGWQETQYF

V: TRBV19
CDR3: CASSTGLPLYNEQFF

V: TRBV7-2
CDR3: CASSYLAGGPGEQFF

V: TRBV9
CDR3: CASSVEEGSPTDTQYF

V: TRBV2
CDR3: CASSSARGYEQYF

V: TRBV2
CDR3: CASRLGTNTGELFF

V: TRBV12-3/TRBV12-4
CDR3: CASSLGLAGGQVF

V: TRBV2
CDR3: CASSVESLAKNIQYF

V: TRBV24-1
CDR3: CATSDPTGTSVTHYNEQFF

V: TRBV7-9
CDR3: CASSLAEGAIMKNCFF

V: TRBV29-1
CDR3: CSVASSSYEQYF

V: TRBV6-2/TRBV6-3
CDR3: CASRNPPGQGAEAFF

V: TRBV20-1
CDR3: CSAQGTANLYTF

V: TRBV7-2
CDR3: CASSLVPPGEQYF

V: TRBV7-2
CDR3: CASSSGQGHQPQHF

V: TRBV6-6
CDR3: CATLAKNIQYF

V: TRBV20-1
CDR3: CSAPDRGRETQYF

V: TRBV12-3/TRBV12-4
CDR3: CASSFRTNHNEQFF

V: TRBV6-9
CDR3: CASRPAPLGYQETQYF

V: TRBV20-1
CDR3: CSGYGGPRTDTQYF

V: TRBV27
CDR3: CASSFTGRATGELFF